The 13 T cell receptor beta chains below were found in one sample sequenced in a study of cytomegalovirus exposure and HLA in healthy donors. Use of 60 Vbeta and 13 Jbeta primers characterized the PCR. Profiling relied on immunoSEQ multiplex PCR, and the TCRdb table lists in-frame clones only, not all of them. The sample holds approximately 150,000 clones. The sequenced sample consisted of PBMCs. These receptors originate from a middle-aged woman in good health and CMV-seronegative.

This chain joins TRBV6-4 and TRBJ2-6, with a weak D call TRBD1 (6 bases). This CDR3 is built from 15 residues. Germline V gene data show CDR1 as MRHNA and CDR2 as SNTAGT. V was shortened by 2 bases and J by 8 bases, with 13 bases between the two germline ends. The CDR3 spells CASSDQAGETNVLTF. The CDR3 DNA reads TGTGCCAGCAGTGACCAGGCAGGGGAGACCAACGTCCTGACTTTC.

The rearrangement uses TRBV19 and TRBJ1-1; D unresolved. The germline V and J ends were trimmed by 3 bases and 0 bases, with 14 bases remaining between them. The CDR3 totals 16 residues. Germline V CDR1 and CDR2: LNHDA, SQIVND (reference sequence). The DNA of the CDR3 is TGTGCCAGTAGTATTCAAGGGTGGAGGATGAACACTGAAGCTTTCTTT. It translates to CASSIQGWRMNTEAFF.

V and J are TRBV9 and TRBJ2-5; TRBD1 matches 10 bases. This CDR3 contains 15 residues. Germline values: CDR1 SGDLS, CDR2 YYNGEE. J was trimmed by 3 bases and V by 4 bases; bases with no gene match: 6. CDR3 nucleotides: TGTGCCAGCAGCCGGGACAGGGGAGGAGAAGAGACCCAGTACTTC. Translation gives CASSRDRGGEETQYF.

The chain employs TRBV5-6 and TRBJ2-7; a possible D gene is TRBD2 (5 bases). V was clipped by 0 bases and J by 0 bases, with 10 bases between them. Germline-derived CDR1 and CDR2 are SGHDT and YYEEEE. This CDR3 spans 15 amino acids. In DNA form, the CDR3 reads TGTGCCAGCAGCTTGGCCGTGGAGGTCTCCTACGAGCAGTACGTC. It translates to CASSLAVEVSYEQYV.

The chain is built from TRBV5-4 and TRBJ2-1; 9 nucleotides line up with TRBD2. This CDR3 contains 13 residues. Losses at the gene ends were 2 bases for V and 6 bases for J; bases not matched to a gene: 0. Germline V gene sequence: CDR1 SGHNT, CDR2 YYREEE (reference sequence). This CDR3 is CASSFSGGNEQFF. The CDR3 DNA reads TGTGCCAGCAGCTTTAGCGGGGGCAATGAGCAGTTCTTC. The full variable domain, in which reference TRBV5-4 and TRBJ2-1 provide the parts outside the CDR3, is ETGVTQSPTHLIKTRGQQVTLRCSSQSGHNTVSWYQQALGQGPQFIFQYYREEENGRGNFPPRFSGLQFPNYSSELNVNALELDDSALYLCASSFSGGNEQFFGPGTRLTVL.

The V and J genes are TRBV5-1 and TRBJ1-1; 9 bases are shared with TRBD1. Germline CDR1 SGHRS, CDR2 YFSETQ. The CDR3 loop spans 14 amino acids. V shed 4 bases and J 6 bases; nucleotides not matched to a gene: 7. This CDR3 reads CASSPGTGTPEAFF. CDR3 sequence (DNA): TGCGCCAGCAGCCCAGGGACAGGGACGCCTGAAGCTTTCTTT.

This rearrangement joins TRBV29-1 to TRBJ1-2; 9 bases match TRBD1. This CDR3 has 14 amino acids. Germline V gene data show CDR1 as SQVTM and CDR2 as ANQGSEA. Germline trimming cut 5 bases from V and 2 bases from J; bases unmatched to any gene: 6. DNA for the CDR3: TGCAGCGTTCGCCACGGGACAGGGAACTATGGCTACACCTTC. Translation gives CSVRHGTGNYGYTF. Together with reference TRBV29-1 and TRBJ1-2, the CDR3 gives the full variable domain: SAVISQKPSRDICQRGTSLTIQCQVDSQVTMMFWYRQQPGQSLTLIATANQGSEATYESGFVIDKFPISRPNLTFSTLTVSNMSPEDSSIYLCSVRHGTGNYGYTFGSGTRLTVV.

V gene TRBV7-3 combines with J gene TRBJ2-7; possibly TRBD2 for D (6 bases). This CDR3 comprises 17 residues. V lost 4 bases and J 0 bases, leaving 19 bases between the germline ends. Germline V lookup: CDR1 SGHTA, CDR2 FQGTGA. CDR3 protein: CASSYSAGPDPSYEQYV. The CDR3 coding sequence is TGTGCCAGCAGCTACTCCGCGGGGCCGGACCCCTCCTACGAGCAGTACGTC.

V is TRBV19 and J is TRBJ1-1; D remains unclear. The CDR3 runs 14 residues. Germline CDR1 and CDR2: LNHDA and SQIVND (reference sequence). Trimming stripped 3 bases from V and 0 bases from J, with 8 bases between. The CDR3 is CASSIPQMNTEAFF. The DNA of the CDR3 is TGTGCCAGTAGTATCCCTCAGATGAACACTGAAGCTTTCTTT.

The chain carries TRBV7-9 and TRBJ1-1; D possibly corresponds to TRBD1 (6 bases). The CDR3 is 15 amino acids. Germline V CDR1 and CDR2: SEHNR, FQNEAQ (reference sequence). The ends were cut back, 2 bases at V and 1 base at J, with 11 bases in the middle. The CDR3 DNA sequence: TGTGCCAGCAGCTTAACCGGACAGAGGAACACTGAAGCTTTCTTT. As protein: CASSLTGQRNTEAFF.

CDR3 sequence: CAISDQDRGRSYGYTF. CDR3 nucleotide sequence: TGTGCCATCAGTGACCAAGACAGGGGGCGCAGCTATGGCTACACCTTC. This sequence joins TRBV10-3 and TRBJ1-2, with 10 bases fitting TRBD1. With V trimmed by 3 bases and J by 4 bases, 8 bases remained unmatched. This CDR3 comprises 16 residues. Germline CDR1 is ENHRY and CDR2 is SYGVKD.

The CDR3 nucleotides read TGTGCCAGCCTTGCCCCCAGCGGGGGGACCGGGGAGCTGTTTTTT. Amino acids: CASLAPSGGTGELFF. This chain uses TRBV28 with TRBJ2-2; 9 nucleotides match TRBD2. CDR1 and CDR2 (germline): MDHEN, SYDVKM. Trimming removed 8 bases from V and 5 bases from J; junction bases left unmatched: 9. The length of the CDR3 is 15 residues.

CDR3 loop: CASSWQPGNQPQHF. The CDR3 DNA is TGTGCCAGCAGCTGGCAGCCAGGGAATCAGCCCCAGCATTTT. The V gene is TRBV5-6, the J gene TRBJ1-5, with a tentative D call TRBD1 (5 bases). CDR1 and CDR2 (germline): SGHDT, YYEEEE. This CDR3 has 14 residues. Trimming left V 3 bases short and J 4 bases short, with 11 bases between.